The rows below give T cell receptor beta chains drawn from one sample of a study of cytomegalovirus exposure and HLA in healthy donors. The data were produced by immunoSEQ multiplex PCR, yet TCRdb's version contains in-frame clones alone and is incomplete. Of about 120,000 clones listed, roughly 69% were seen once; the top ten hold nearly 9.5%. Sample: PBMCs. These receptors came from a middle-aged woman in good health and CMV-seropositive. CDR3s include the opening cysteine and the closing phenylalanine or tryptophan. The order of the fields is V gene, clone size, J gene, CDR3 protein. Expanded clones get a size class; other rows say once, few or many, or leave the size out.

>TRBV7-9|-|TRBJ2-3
CASSFAADTQYF
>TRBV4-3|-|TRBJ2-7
CASSQEQGGVIYEQYF
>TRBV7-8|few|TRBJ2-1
CASSPGTRDEQFF
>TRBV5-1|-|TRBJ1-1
CASSLAGTGGSTEAFF
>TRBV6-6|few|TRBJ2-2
CASSYWGTSSTGELFF
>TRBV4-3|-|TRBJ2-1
CASSQELAGLAHEQFF
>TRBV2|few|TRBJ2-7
CASSRLGAGKIYEQYF
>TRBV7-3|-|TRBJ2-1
CASSPTHRLTDEQFF
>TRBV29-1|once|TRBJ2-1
CSVEDTIRNEQFF
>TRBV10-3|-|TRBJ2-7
CAIMSTSAVSYEQYF
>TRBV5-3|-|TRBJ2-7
CARSHGGWTKIYEQYF
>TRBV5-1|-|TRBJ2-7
CASSIGRQGTSYEQYF
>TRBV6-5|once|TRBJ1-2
CASSYLDRADGYTF
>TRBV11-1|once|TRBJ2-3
CASSSLSAGDTQYF